The rows below give T cell receptor beta chains drawn from one sample of a study of Graves' ophthalmopathy and Graves' hyperthyroidism. TCRdb itself ran the multiplex PCR reads through MiXCR, one entry per CDR3 protein. The table records around 1,000,000 distinct CDR3 sequences, roughly 35% of them present only once. Material for sequencing was peripheral blood or thyroid tissue (not recorded which). Receptors were obtained from an adult man with Graves' hyperthyroidism. Each CDR3 is given with its conserved first and last residue. A D gene is named only where the DNA matches it firmly. For some rows the clone size is stated as once, few or many, or as a class when expanded; others skip it.

>-|TRBV4-1|-|TRBJ1-1
TGCGCCAGCAGCTCTCTGTCGCGGGGGAACACTGAAGCTTTCTTT
CASSSLSRGNTEAFF
>-|TRBV25-1|once|TRBJ1-2
TGTGCCAGCAGTGGGCAGCCGGATGGCTATGGCTACACCTTC
CASSGQPDGYGYTF
>-|TRBV7-8|few|TRBJ2-5
TGTGCCAGCAGCTCCAGCGGCCCACAAGAGACCCAGTACTTC
CASSSSGPQETQYF
>-|TRBV29-1|-|TRBJ1-5
TGCAGCGTTGAAGAGGCGGGGAATTCTAATTACGAGCATTTT
CSVEEAGNSNYEHF
>TRBD2|TRBV10-3|-|TRBJ2-7
TGTGCCATCAGTGCCCAAGCGGGAGGGTCCTACGAGCAGTACTTC
CAISAQAGGSYEQYF
>-|TRBV20-1|-|TRBJ1-2
TGCAGTGCACCGGGACTTCAAGCTAACTATGGCTACACCTTC
CSAPGLQANYGYTF
>-|TRBV7-9|-|TRBJ1-1
TGTGCCAGCACTCTCGGGACGGCAAACACTGAAGCTTTCTTT
CASTLGTANTEAFF
>TRBD1|TRBV20-1|many|TRBJ1-6
TGCAGTGCTCGCAAGGGACAGAGTAATTCACCCCTCCACTTT
CSARKGQSNSPLHF
>-|TRBV10-3|many|TRBJ2-5
TGTGCCACGTCCTCAGTGGCGGAGACCCAGTACTTC
CATSSVAETQYF
>-|TRBV6-6|-|TRBJ2-7
TGTGCCAGTGCGGGCTCCTACGAGCAGTACTTC
CASAGSYEQYF
>-|TRBV29-1|-|TRBJ2-2
TGCAGCGTTCTACGGGAGAACACCGGGGAGCTGTTTTTT
CSVLRENTGELFF
>TRBD1|TRBV5-8|few|TRBJ2-5
TGTGCCAGCAGCTTGTTACCAGGGGGCAGGGAGACCCAGTACTTC
CASSLLPGGRETQYF
>TRBD1|TRBV5-5|-|TRBJ1-5
TGTGCCAGCAGCTTGGTAGGGGGACAGGGTCAGCCCCGGCATTTT
CASSLVGGQGQPRHF
>TRBD1|TRBV19|many|TRBJ2-6
TGTGCCAGTAGTCCCCCGGGACAGGGGATCTCTGGGGCCAACGTCCTGACTTTC
CASSPPGQGISGANVLTF
>-|TRBV6-5|-|TRBJ2-5
TGTGCCAGCAGTCTGACAGGCGGGGGAGGAAGAGAGACCCAGTACTTC
CASSLTGGGGRETQYF
>TRBD1|TRBV9|few|TRBJ2-5
TGTGCCAGCAGCGTAGCGACAGGGGAACAAGAGACCCAGTACTTC
CASSVATGEQETQYF
>-|TRBV6-6|many|TRBJ1-2
TGTGCCAGCAGTGGACGGGTGGATAGGAGTGGCTACACCTTC
CASSGRVDRSGYTF
>TRBD1|TRBV6-5|few|TRBJ1-4
TGTGCCAGCAGTCCCGGGACAGGGAGGGGAAAACTGTTTTTT
CASSPGTGRGKLFF
>-|TRBV20-1|-|TRBJ1-1
TGCAGTGCTATCCTCTATACCAACACTGAAGCTTTCTTT
CSAILYTNTEAFF
>TRBD1|TRBV5-5|few|TRBJ1-4
TGTGCCAGCAGCGCGGAGACCGGGACAGGGGATGAAAAACTGTTTTTT
CASSAETGTGDEKLFF
>-|TRBV10-3|many|TRBJ1-1
TGTGCCATCAGTGAGTCGAGGGGATTGGCGAACACTGAAGCTTTCTTT
CAISESRGLANTEAFF
>-|TRBV10-3|-|TRBJ2-6
TGTGCCATCAGGGGCGCGGGTGGGGCCAACGTCCTGACTTTC
CAIRGAGGANVLTF
>TRBD1|TRBV5-1|-|TRBJ2-2
TGCGCCAGCAGCCGGGACAGGGATCTCACCGGGGAGCTGTTTTTT
CASSRDRDLTGELFF
>TRBD1|TRBV19|few|TRBJ1-6
TGTGCCAGTAGTAGAGCGGGACAGCCCCCAGGGACCCTCCACTTT
CASSRAGQPPGTLHF
>-|TRBV12-3/TRBV12-4|-|TRBJ2-5
TGTGCCAGCAGGGGACAGACAGGGACCGGGGGGCAAGAGACCCAGTACTTC
CASRGQTGTGGQETQYF
>TRBD2|TRBV10-3|-|TRBJ2-7
TGTGCCATCAGTGTGACGGGGACTAGCGAGCAGTACTTC
CAISVTGTSEQYF
>-|TRBV6-6|-|TRBJ2-3
TGTGCCATCAGTGAGTCGAGAGGGGCTAGCACAGATACGCAGTATTTT
CAISESRGASTDTQYF
>-|TRBV27|once|TRBJ1-4
TGTGCCAGCAGTCCCTGGGGAGGGAATGAAAAACTGTTTTTT
CASSPWGGNEKLFF
>-|TRBV20-1|few|TRBJ1-3
TGCAGTGCGATGGGGCAGGGCTTTGGAAACACCATATATTTT
CSAMGQGFGNTIYF
>TRBD2|TRBV5-5|-|TRBJ2-5
TGTGCCAGCAGCTTTATGGTTGGCGGGAGCCTCACGGAGACCCAGTACTTC
CASSFMVGGSLTETQYF
>-|TRBV11-2|many|TRBJ2-7
TGTGCCAGCAGTCAGCTCGACAGGTCCTACGAGCAGTACTTC
CASSQLDRSYEQYF
>-|TRBV20-1|many|TRBJ1-5
TGCAGTGCTAGAGATCAGGGCAGCCAGGCCCAGCATTTT
CSARDQGSQAQHF
>-|TRBV2|few|TRBJ1-1
TGTGCCAGCAGGTATACAGGTTACACTGAAGCTTTCTTT
CASRYTGYTEAFF
>-|TRBV5-5|-|TRBJ2-5
TGTGCCAGCGGCGAGGGGGGGGTTGGGGACCAAGAGACCCAGTACTTC
CASGEGGVGDQETQYF
>-|TRBV7-9|many|TRBJ2-7
TGTGCCAGCAGCTTAGTGAAGGTTATCCAAGTCAACGAGCAGTACTTC
CASSLVKVIQVNEQYF
>-|TRBV5-5|-|TRBJ1-1
TGTGCCAGCAGCTTGGGTGGGAAGAACGCTGAAGCTTTCTTT
CASSLGGKNAEAFF
>TRBD1|TRBV5-1|-|TRBJ1-2
TGCGCCAGCAGCTTCGGGACAGGGGGCGTCTATGGCTACACCTTC
CASSFGTGGVYGYTF
>TRBD1|TRBV7-9|many|TRBJ1-2
TGTGCCAGCAGCTACGACAGGGAGACCGGCTATGGCTACACCTTC
CASSYDRETGYGYTF
>-|TRBV30|-|TRBJ1-1
TGTGCCTGGAGCCACCAAAGGAGACAGGACGAAGCTTTCTTT
CAWSHQRRQDEAFF
>TRBD1|TRBV12-3/TRBV12-4|many|TRBJ1-2
TGTGCCAGCAGAGAGGGACAGGGAAACTATGGCTACACCTTC
CASREGQGNYGYTF
>-|TRBV7-7|many|TRBJ2-2
TGTGCCAGCAGCCCACAGGGAGGGGTGTACACCGGGGAGCTGTTTTTT
CASSPQGGVYTGELFF
>-|TRBV2|-|TRBJ2-7
TGTGCCAGCAGTTACGGGGCCATTTACGAGCAGTACTTC
CASSYGAIYEQYF
>-|TRBV10-3|many|TRBJ1-3
TGTGCCATCAGTGAGTCGGCGGGGGTAATTAGGGACACCATATATTTT
CAISESAGVIRDTIYF
>-|TRBV7-9|-|TRBJ1-4
TGTGCCAGCAGCTTAAATGGGGGACTAACTAATGAAAAACTGTTTTTT
CASSLNGGLTNEKLFF
>-|TRBV20-1|many|TRBJ2-7
TGCAGTGCTAGGCACAGGGACTACGAGCAGTACTTC
CSARHRDYEQYF
>TRBD1|TRBV6-2/TRBV6-3|few|TRBJ2-7
TGTGCCTGCAGCGACCGGGACAGAGACTACGAGCAGTACTTC
CACSDRDRDYEQYF
>-|TRBV7-9|-|TRBJ1-2
TGTGCCAGCAGCCACCTCCTCCGGGACAAGGGCTATGGCCACACCTTC
CASSHLLRDKGYGHTF
>-|TRBV4-1|-|TRBJ2-2
TGCGCCAGCAGCCAAGCCTCAGGAGCCGAGGAGCTGTTTTTT
CASSQASGAEELFF
>TRBD1|TRBV29-1|many|TRBJ1-2
TGCAGCGGCTGGGACAGTACTAACTATGGCTACACCTTC
CSGWDSTNYGYTF
>TRBD1|TRBV7-3|-|TRBJ2-2
TGTGCCAGCAGCCTAAGTCTCGACAGGGTACGCGGGGAGCTGTTTTTT
CASSLSLDRVRGELFF
>TRBD2|TRBV6-1|-|TRBJ2-5
TGTGCCAGCAGTGTATCGGTAGCGGGGGGTTCCCAAGAGACCCAGTACTTC
CASSVSVAGGSQETQYF
>-|TRBV19|many|TRBJ1-1
TGTGCCAGTGATTTAGGACCATCGGGAGCTTTCTTT
CASDLGPSGAFF
>TRBD1|TRBV9|many|TRBJ2-7
TGTGCCAGCAGTACCGATGGACAGGGGGATGAGCAGTACTTC
CASSTDGQGDEQYF
>-|TRBV12-3/TRBV12-4|-|TRBJ2-5
TGTGCCAGCAGTCCTCCTCGACAAGAGACCCAGTACTTC
CASSPPRQETQYF
>-|TRBV10-3|-|TRBJ2-5
TGTGCCAGCAGCCATACGGGGGACCAAGAGACCCAGTACTTC
CASSHTGDQETQYF
>TRBD1|TRBV6-6|few|TRBJ1-6
TGTGCCAGCAACGACAGGGATACCGTTAATTCACCCCTCCACTTT
CASNDRDTVNSPLHF
>TRBD1|TRBV28|few|TRBJ2-7
TGTGCCAGCAGTTTAGGAAGCAGGGGGTCCTACGAGCAGTACTTC
CASSLGSRGSYEQYF
>-|TRBV12-3/TRBV12-4|-|TRBJ2-5
TGTGCCAGCAGTCTCCCCCCCGTAGTCCAAGAGACCCAGTACTTC
CASSLPPVVQETQYF
>-|TRBV5-1|few|TRBJ1-3
TGCGCCAGCAGCTTGGGATCTGGGCTCGGGAACACCATATATTTT
CASSLGSGLGNTIYF